These 9 T cell receptor beta chains share one sample of origin, sequenced in a study of Ad26.COV2.S vaccination and SARS-CoV-2 variants. Here immunoSEQ multiplex PCR was the method, and the copy in TCRdb shows in-frame clones only, minus some. There are roughly 510,000 clones in the sample; 87% occur only once, and 9.5% to 15% lies in the top ten. As for treatment: over 15 received Ad26.COV2.S at low or high dose, single or two shots; roughly 5 received placebo; per-sample allocation not given. Sampling took place 63 days after the first vaccine or placebo injection. The input for sequencing was peripheral blood, taken in a trial of Ad26.COV2.S vaccine versus placebo. The receptors stem from a person between 18 and 65 years old who received the Ad26.COV2.S COVID-19 vaccine or a placebo.

The sample holds a few counts of this clone. The CDR3 DNA follows: TGTGCCAGCAGTCCTCAGCAGACTACCGGGGAGCTGTTTTTT. It encodes CASSPQQTTGELFF. The chain joins TRBV28 to TRBJ2-2; D gene unclear. CDR1 and CDR2 (germline): MDHEN, SYDVKM. V lost 5 bases, J lost 5 bases, and 12 bases lay in between. The CDR3 loop spans 14 amino acids.

The chain links TRBV7-9 to TRBJ2-7; 10 bases are a match to TRBD2. The trim removed 8 bases at V and 0 bases at J, leaving 7 bases unmatched. Germline V gene sequence: CDR1 SEHNR, CDR2 FQNEAQ (reference sequence). The CDR3 totals 15 residues. CDR3 region: CASGLAGGSSYEQYF. CDR3 bases: TGTGCCAGCGGGTTAGCGGGGGGTAGCTCCTACGAGCAGTACTTC.

The rearrangement links TRBV7-2 to TRBJ2-1; tentatively, D is TRBD2 (5 bases). The germline V gene has CDR1 SGHTA and CDR2 FQGNSA. Trimming removed 6 bases at V and 8 bases at J, with 20 bases between. The CDR3 is 15 residues long. The CDR3 region has the DNA TGTGCCAGCAGTCCCCGGAGTCGGGGAGCCTATGAGCAGTTCTTC. Translation: CASSPRSRGAYEQFF.

The V call is TRBV18, the J call TRBJ2-5; 8 nucleotides align to TRBD2. Germline assignment: CDR1 KGHSH and CDR2 LQKENI. The V segment lost 0 bases and the J segment 5 bases; nucleotides outside the gene matches: 2. The CDR3 loop spans 14 amino acids. CDR3 sequence: CASSPPSGMETQYF. The CDR3 DNA reads TGTGCCAGCTCACCACCTAGCGGGATGGAGACCCAGTACTTC.

The J gene is TRBJ2-3, the V gene TRBV6-2 or TRBV6-3; weak D call: TRBD2 (6 bases). The length of the CDR3 is 14 residues. Germline V gene data show CDR1 as MNHEY and CDR2 as SVGEGT. V lost 5 bases, J lost 5 bases, and 14 bases lay in between. The CDR3, as DNA: TGTGCCAGCAGTCCCCGGGACTCTGTAGATACGCAGTATTTT. Translated: CASSPRDSVDTQYF.

This chain uses TRBV15 with TRBJ2-1, with a possible D match to TRBD2 (6 bases). Deletions cut 0 bases from V and 5 bases from J, with 17 bases between. The germline CDR1 and CDR2 sequences are LNHNV and YYDKDF (reference sequence). This CDR3 region has 17 residues. Here the CDR3 DNA reads TGTGCCACCAGCAGAGACAGAGGTCCCGGCGGGGACAATGAGCAGTTCTTC. This sequence encodes CATSRDRGPGGDNEQFF.

J is TRBJ2-3 and V is TRBV27, with 7 bases aligning to TRBD2. CDR3 size: 15 residues. Germline lookup yields CDR1 MNHEY and CDR2 SMNVEV (reference sequence). The V and J ends lost 5 bases and 0 bases, in that order; junction bases with no gene match: 5. In nucleotides, the CDR3 is TGTGCCAGCAGTGTGGGGGGGGGAAGCACAGATACGCAGTATTTT. It encodes CASSVGGGSTDTQYF.

Comment on this clone: The same CDR3 also results from other DNA sequences found in this sample. V is TRBV2 and J is TRBJ2-7, with a tentative D call TRBD2 (6 bases). Trimming cost V 6 bases and J 0 bases, with 6 bases left between them. The CDR3 has 12 residues. The germline V gene encodes CDR1 SNHLY and CDR2 FYNNEI. The CDR3 spells CASRRDSYEQYF. The CDR3 DNA follows: TGTGCCAGCAGGCGGGACTCCTACGAGCAGTACTTC. Full variable domain (outside the CDR3, taken from reference TRBV2 and TRBJ2-7): EPEVTQTPSHQVTQMGQEVILRCVPISNHLYFYWYRQILGQKVEFLVSFYNNEISEKSEIFDDQFSVERPDGSNFTLKIRSTKLEDSAMYFCASRRDSYEQYFGPGTRLTVT.

The chain employs TRBV30 and TRBJ2-1; possibly TRBD1 for D (5 bases). The V end was cut by 4 bases, the J end by 13 bases, with 14 bases between. This CDR3 is built from 11 residues. Germline CDR1 and CDR2: GTSNPN and SVGIG (reference sequence). The CDR3 spells CAWTSQVFQFF. CDR3 coding DNA: TGTGCCTGGACCTCACAGGTTTTTCAGTTCTTC.